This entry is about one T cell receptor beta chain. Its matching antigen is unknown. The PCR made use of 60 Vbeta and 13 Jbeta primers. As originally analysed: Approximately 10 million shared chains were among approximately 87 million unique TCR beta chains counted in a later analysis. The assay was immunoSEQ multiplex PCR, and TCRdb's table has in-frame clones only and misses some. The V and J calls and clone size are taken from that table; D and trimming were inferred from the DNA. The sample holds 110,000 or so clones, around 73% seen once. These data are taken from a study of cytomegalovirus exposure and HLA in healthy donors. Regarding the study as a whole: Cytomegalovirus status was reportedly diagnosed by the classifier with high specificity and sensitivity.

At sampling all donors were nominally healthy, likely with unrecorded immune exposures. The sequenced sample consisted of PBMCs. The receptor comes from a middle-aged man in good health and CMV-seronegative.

The CDR3 region has the DNA TGTGCCAGCAGCGCGACTTTGGACAGGGCTAAACTTATGAACACTGAAGCTTTCTTT. This codes for CASSATLDRAKLMNTEAFF. The rearrangement uses TRBV7-9 and TRBJ1-1; TRBD1 agrees at 8 bases. The CDR3 is 19 residues long. After removal of 5 bases from V and 0 bases from J, the junction contained 17 bases not matched to a gene. Germline CDR1 reads SEHNR; CDR2 reads FQNEAQ (reference sequence).